The clone carrying this TCR beta chain turned up a few times. The CDR3 has 14 residues. The V gene lost 4 bases and the J gene lost 2 bases, with 12 bases spanning the gap. Per germline, CDR1 SGHRS and CDR2 YFSETQ. The PCR employed 60 Vbeta primers together with 13 Jbeta primers. TCRdb's copy holds only in-frame clones and misses some; the assay was immunoSEQ multiplex PCR. The sample shows 130,000 or so clones, 8.5% of them seen only once. The sample is drawn from a study of cytomegalovirus exposure and HLA in healthy donors. Sequencing was done on a sample of PBMCs. The J gene is TRBJ1-1, the V gene TRBV5-1, with unresolved D. The source of this sequence is a middle-aged man in good health and CMV-seronegative. CDR3 bases: TGCGCCAGCAGCCCGAGGGTCCTTAACACTGAAGCTTTCTTT. Protein: CASSPRVLNTEAFF.